The T cell receptor (beta chain) described here comes from a study of beta chain features in type 1 diabetes. As concerns this clone: The target antigen is unknown.

Averaging approximately 120 mL, one heparinised blood draw came from each individual donor. CD45RO/CCR7/CD25/CD127/CD95/CD27 staining was used to isolate CD4+ naive, central memory, regulatory and stem cell-like memory cells by sorting. Expressed TCRB transcripts were sequenced because the isolated RNA had all been reverse transcribed beforehand. The table came from immunoSEQ multiplex PCR; TCRdb's copy has only in-frame clones and leaves some out. The sample holds hundreds of thousands of clones; around an eighth are singletons and the top ten take less than 0.025%. The study, taken as a whole, reports: Cells with high TCR expression could be over-represented when cDNA is sequenced. A closer apparent resemblance between naive, central memory and Treg TCRB repertoires was seen in patients than in healthy donors. TCRB CDR3s from Type 1 diabetes patients were moderately but significantly shorter in all four CD4+ subsets.

The receptor comes from a man in his late teens or twenties with type 1 diabetes. What was sequenced was naive CD4+ T cells from blood.

CDR3 residues: CASRLDPNEKLFF. CDR3 in DNA: TGCGCCAGCAGACTGGATCCGAATGAAAAACTGTTTTTT. The J gene is TRBJ1-4, the V gene TRBV5-1; D gene ambiguous. V was pared by 5 bases and J by 5 bases, with 10 bases between. Germline V gene data show CDR1 as SGHRS and CDR2 as YFSETQ. There are 13 residues in the CDR3.